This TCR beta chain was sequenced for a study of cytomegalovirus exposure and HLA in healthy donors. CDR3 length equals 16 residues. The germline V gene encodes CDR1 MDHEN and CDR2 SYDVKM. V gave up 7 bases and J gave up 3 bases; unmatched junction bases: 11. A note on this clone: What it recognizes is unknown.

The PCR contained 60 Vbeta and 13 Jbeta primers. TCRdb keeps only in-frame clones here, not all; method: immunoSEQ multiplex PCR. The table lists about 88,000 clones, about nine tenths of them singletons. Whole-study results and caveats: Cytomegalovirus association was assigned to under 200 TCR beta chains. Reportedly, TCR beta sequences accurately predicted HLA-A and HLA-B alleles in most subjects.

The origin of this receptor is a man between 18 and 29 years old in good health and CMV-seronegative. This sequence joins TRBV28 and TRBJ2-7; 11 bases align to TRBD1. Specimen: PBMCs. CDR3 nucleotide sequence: TGTGCCAGCAACGGACAGGGGGCGGGTAGTCTCTACGAGCAGTACTTC. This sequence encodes CASNGQGAGSLYEQYF.